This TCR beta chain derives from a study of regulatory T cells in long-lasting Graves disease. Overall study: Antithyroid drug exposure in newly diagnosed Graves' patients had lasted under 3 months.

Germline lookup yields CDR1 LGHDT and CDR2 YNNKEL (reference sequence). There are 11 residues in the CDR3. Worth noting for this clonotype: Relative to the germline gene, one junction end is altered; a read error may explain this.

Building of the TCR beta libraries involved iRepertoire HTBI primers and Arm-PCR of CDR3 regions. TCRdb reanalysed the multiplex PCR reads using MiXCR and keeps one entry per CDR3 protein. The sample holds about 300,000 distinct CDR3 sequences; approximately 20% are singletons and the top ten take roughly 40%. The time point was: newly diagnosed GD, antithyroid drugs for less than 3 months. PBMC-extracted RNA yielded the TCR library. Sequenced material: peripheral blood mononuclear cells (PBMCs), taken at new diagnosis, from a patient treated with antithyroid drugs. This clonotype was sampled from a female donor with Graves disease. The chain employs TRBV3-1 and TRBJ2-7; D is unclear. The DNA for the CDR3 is TGTGCCAGCAGCCAATATTTCGAGCACTACTTC. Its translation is CASSQYFEHYF.